This entry lists 30 T cell receptor beta chains sequenced from one sample in a study of OX40 agonist ivuxolimab in advanced cancers. The assay was immunoSEQ multiplex PCR, and TCRdb's table has in-frame clones only and misses some. The sample has roughly 53,000 clones, about 94% seen once. The sequencing used CD4+ or CD8+ T cells sorted from blood, collected in a trial of the OX40 agonist ivuxolimab. The receptors originated from an adult with an advanced solid tumor such as melanoma, head and neck, liver or kidney cancer.

V usage is TRBV7-9 and J usage is TRBJ2-7; 10 bases are a match to TRBD2. The CDR3 runs 16 residues. J was trimmed by 2 bases and V by 11 bases; bases with no gene match: 15. CDR1 and CDR2 (germline): SEHNR, FQNEAQ (reference sequence). The CDR3, as DNA: TGTGCCCTTTCGGCTAGCGGGGGTAAAATGGCCTACGAGCAGTACTTC. The encoded protein is CALSASGGKMAYEQYF.

The chain recombines TRBV11-2 with TRBJ2-7; 11 bases line up with TRBD2. CDR1 is SGHAT and CDR2 is FQNNGV in the germline V gene. With V trimmed by 6 bases and J by 2 bases, 6 bases remained unmatched. CDR3 length: 15 amino acids. The CDR3: CASRDSSGGPYEQYF. As DNA, the CDR3 is TGTGCCAGCAGAGATTCTAGCGGGGGGCCCTACGAGCAGTACTTC.

The rearrangement uses TRBV7-8 and TRBJ1-5, with no clear D. CDR1 is SGHVS and CDR2 is FQNEAQ in the germline V gene. V was pared by 2 bases and J by 1 base, with 6 bases between. The CDR3 covers 14 residues. CDR3 residues: CASSLSPSNQPQHF. DNA of the CDR3: TGTGCCAGCAGCTTATCCCCGAGCAATCAGCCCCAGCATTTT.

This sequence joins TRBV4-3 and TRBJ2-1; D is undetermined. Germline CDR1 is LGHNA and CDR2 is YSLEER. This CDR3 has 12 residues. Trimming pared 4 bases from V and 6 bases from J, leaving 7 bases between. The CDR3 spells CASSPPSNEQFF. CDR3 DNA sequence: TGCGCCAGCAGCCCCCCTAGCAATGAGCAGTTCTTC.

This chain uses TRBV6-5 with TRBJ2-7; D gene ambiguous. The V end lost 0 bases, the J end lost 3 bases, and 6 bases lay between the germline ends. The CDR3 is 13 amino acids. Germline V gene lookup returns CDR1 MNHEY and CDR2 SVGAGI. The CDR3 loop reads CASSYSAVYEQYF. DNA for the CDR3: TGTGCCAGCAGTTACTCCGCGGTCTACGAGCAGTACTTC.

DNA of the CDR3: TGTGCCAGCAGCCCCGGGGCGGCCTATGGCTACACCTTC. Amino acid sequence: CASSPGAAYGYTF. The gene calls are TRBV7-8 and TRBJ1-2; maybe TRBD1 (5 bases). The CDR3 runs 13 residues. CDR1 is SGHVS and CDR2 is FQNEAQ in the germline V gene. V dropped 5 bases and J dropped 4 bases, with 11 bases sitting between them.

This clone occurred once. This chain joins TRBV5-1 and TRBJ2-1; 7 positions match TRBD1. Germline CDR1 is SGHRS and CDR2 is YFSETQ. J lost 7 bases, V lost 2 bases, and 9 bases had no gene match. This CDR3 comprises 15 residues. The CDR3 region has the DNA TGCGCCAGCAGCTTAGAGGGGGCCCACGGGAATGAGCAGTTCTTC. Amino acids: CASSLEGAHGNEQFF.

The chain employs TRBV19 and TRBJ2-1; 9 positions match TRBD2. CDR3 length: 12 residues. Germline CDR1 reads LNHDA; CDR2 reads SQIVND (reference sequence). The CDR3 coding sequence is TGTGCTGCTGCTAGCGGGATTAATGAGCAGTTCTTC. Its translation: CAAASGINEQFF.

The genes are TRBV28 and TRBJ1-2; 9 bases fit TRBD1. The CDR3 extends over 14 amino acids. Per germline, CDR1 MDHEN and CDR2 SYDVKM. Losses at the gene ends were 5 bases for V and 7 bases for J; bases not matched to a gene: 8. The chain's CDR3 is CASSPLGQGPGYTF. CDR3 nucleotide sequence: TGTGCCAGCAGTCCCTTGGGACAGGGCCCTGGCTACACCTTC.

CDR3 region: CASSLSGTAGNTIYF. CDR3 in DNA: TGTGCCAGCAGCTTGTCCGGGACAGCAGGAAACACCATATATTTT. V is TRBV5-6 and J is TRBJ1-3; TRBD1 aligns across 7 bases. This CDR3 region has 15 residues. Germline loops: CDR1 SGHDT, CDR2 YYEEEE. The J segment lost 4 bases and the V segment lost 1 base, leaving 5 bases of the junction unmatched. The full variable domain, rest sourced from reference TRBV5-6 and TRBJ1-3, is DAGVTQSPTHLIKTRGQQVTLRCSPKSGHDTVSWYQQALGQGPQFIFQYYEEEERQRGNFPDRFSGHQFPNYSSELNVNALLLGDSALYLCASSLSGTAGNTIYFGEGSWLTVV.

This chain uses TRBV30 with TRBJ1-2; a weak D match, TRBD1 (5 bases). Trimming cost V 5 bases and J 8 bases, with 21 bases left between them. The germline V gene has CDR1 GTSNPN and CDR2 SVGIG (reference sequence). This CDR3 is 14 amino acids long. In DNA, the CDR3 is TGTGCCTGGGGTCCGGGACCAGGGATGAACGGCTACACCTTC. Translation: CAWGPGPGMNGYTF. Full variable domain (missing parts from reference TRBV30 and TRBJ1-2): SQTIHQWPATLVQPVGSPLSLECTVEGTSNPNLYWYRQAAGRGLQLLFYSVGIGQISSEVPQNLSASRPQDRQFILSSKKLLLSDSGFYLCAWGPGPGMNGYTFGSGTRLTVV.

The J gene is TRBJ1-5, the V gene TRBV19; D gene unclear. Germline V gene sequence: CDR1 LNHDA, CDR2 SQIVND (reference sequence). Trimming removed 3 bases at V and 0 bases at J, with 9 bases between. This CDR3 region has 15 residues. The CDR3 bases are TGTGCCAGTAGTATTGGCCACAATAGCAATCAGCCCCAGCATTTT. This sequence encodes CASSIGHNSNQPQHF.

The J gene is TRBJ2-1, the V gene TRBV9; 10 bases are shared with TRBD2. The germline V gene has CDR1 SGDLS and CDR2 YYNGEE. The CDR3 contains 17 residues. The V and J ends lost 0 bases and 4 bases, in that order; junction bases with no gene match: 7. Here the CDR3 reads CASSVAVAGGQYNEQFF. The CDR3 DNA reads as TGTGCCAGCAGCGTAGCTGTAGCGGGAGGTCAATACAATGAGCAGTTCTTC.

The rearrangement uses TRBV4-1 and TRBJ2-3; TRBD2 agrees at 9 bases. Germline lookup yields CDR1 MGHRA and CDR2 YSYEKL. The length of the CDR3 is 15 residues. V dropped 1 base and J dropped 3; count of bases not matched to a gene: 2. CDR3 loop: CASSQGAGGTDTQYF. The CDR3 nucleotides are TGCGCCAGCAGCCAAGGCGCGGGAGGGACAGATACGCAGTATTTT.

The V call is TRBV5-1, the J call TRBJ1-4; 10 nucleotides line up with TRBD1. Germline V gives CDR1 SGHRS, CDR2 YFSETQ. The CDR3 has 15 amino acids. Trimming took 3 bases from V and 11 from J; bases not matched to a gene: 10. In DNA, the CDR3 is TGCGCCAGCAGCTCTGGGACAGGGGTAATGAAGAAACTGTTTTTT. Residues: CASSSGTGVMKKLFF.

This sequence joins TRBV28 and TRBJ2-2, with 10 bases lining up with TRBD1. Trimming cost V 2 bases and J 3 bases; bases outside gene matches: 6. Germline CDR1 MDHEN, CDR2 SYDVKM. The CDR3 consists of 17 residues. DNA of the CDR3: TGTGCCAGCAGTTTAACTGGGACAGGGGTGGACACCGGGGAGCTGTTTTTT. This codes for CASSLTGTGVDTGELFF.

This chain uses TRBV4-3 with TRBJ2-1, with 9 bases that match TRBD1. V shed 5 bases, J shed 10 bases, and the junction held 12 bases outside the gene matches. Per the germline V gene, CDR1 is LGHNA and CDR2 is YSLEER. The CDR3 consists of 15 residues. The CDR3 coding sequence is TGCGCCAGCAGCAAATTACTACAGGGGGCTGAAGAGCAGTTCTTC. Translated, it gives CASSKLLQGAEEQFF.

The chain recombines TRBV5-1 with TRBJ2-7; 12 nucleotides agree with TRBD2. V was clipped by 2 bases and J by 5 bases; unmatched bases: 8. Germline assignment: CDR1 SGHRS and CDR2 YFSETQ. The CDR3 has 16 residues. CDR3 amino acids: CASSLNLAGGPDEQYF. DNA of the CDR3: TGCGCCAGCAGCTTAAACCTAGCGGGAGGGCCGGACGAGCAGTACTTC.

The J gene is TRBJ2-3, the V gene TRBV7-9; TRBD2 matches 8 bases. This CDR3 is 17 amino acids long. Germline assignment: CDR1 SEHNR and CDR2 FQNEAQ (reference sequence). Trimming removed 4 bases from V and 6 bases from J; junction bases left unmatched: 15. CDR3 region: CASSSTRSGGGPDTQYF. The CDR3 nucleotides read TGTGCCAGCAGCTCCACCAGATCCGGGGGGGGGCCGGATACGCAGTATTTT.

The V and J genes are TRBV10-3 and TRBJ1-3; no clear D gene. The V end was cut by 3 bases, the J end by 4 bases, with 4 bases between. Germline loops: CDR1 ENHRY, CDR2 SYGVKD. The CDR3 runs to 12 residues. The CDR3 loop is CAISDVGNTIYF. CDR3 DNA: TGTGCCATCAGTGATGTGGGAAACACCATATATTTT.

This clone was counted a single time. The chain couples TRBV27 to TRBJ1-5; D not resolved. CDR1 is MNHEY and CDR2 is SMNVEV in the germline V gene (reference sequence). Trimming removed 1 base at V and 5 bases at J, with 18 bases between. The CDR3 covers 17 residues. CDR3 region: CASSLLNVEGRYQPQHF. Here the CDR3 DNA reads TGTGCCAGCAGTTTATTAAACGTCGAAGGAAGGTATCAGCCCCAGCATTTT.

J is TRBJ2-1 and V is TRBV5-8; 12 bases align to TRBD2. Trimming removed 4 bases from V and 4 bases from J; junction bases left unmatched: 3. Per the germline V gene, CDR1 is SGHTS and CDR2 is YDEGEE. This CDR3 spans 15 amino acids. The CDR3 here is CASSPGLAGYNEQFF. In nucleotides, the CDR3 is TGTGCCAGCAGCCCGGGACTAGCGGGTTACAATGAGCAGTTCTTC.

This sequence joins TRBV11-2 and TRBJ2-1, with a weak D call TRBD2 (5 bases). The germline V and J ends were trimmed by 1 base and 0 bases, with 7 bases remaining between them. The CDR3 is 15 residues long. Germline values: CDR1 SGHAT, CDR2 FQNNGV. This CDR3 reads CASSLAGSSYNEQFF. DNA of the CDR3: TGTGCCAGCAGCTTAGCGGGAAGCTCCTACAATGAGCAGTTCTTC.

This sequence joins TRBV5-5 and TRBJ2-5; 9 nucleotides align to TRBD2. V shed 7 bases and J 5 bases; nucleotides not matched to a gene: 3. The CDR3 runs 12 residues. Germline V lookup: CDR1 SGHKS, CDR2 YYEKEE (reference sequence). DNA for the CDR3: TGTGCCAGCGGGACTAGCCTGGAGACCCAGTACTTC. Protein: CASGTSLETQYF.

This chain uses TRBV5-1 with TRBJ1-1; no reliable D call. V lost 0 bases and J 1 base, leaving 4 bases between the germline ends. The CDR3 is 13 residues long. Germline assignment: CDR1 SGHRS and CDR2 YFSETQ. CDR3 nucleotide sequence: TGCGCCAGCAGCTTGGGGAAGAACACTGAAGCTTTCTTT. Residues: CASSLGKNTEAFF.

The chain employs TRBV9 and TRBJ2-5, with D perhaps assigned TRBD1 or TRBD2 (6 bases each). V dropped 0 bases and J dropped 0 bases, with 12 bases sitting between them. This CDR3 is built from 16 residues. Germline loops: CDR1 SGDLS, CDR2 YYNGEE. The CDR3 DNA reads TGTGCCAGCAGCGTAGAGGGGGGCCACCACCAAGAGACCCAGTACTTC. Its translation: CASSVEGGHHQETQYF.

This chain connects TRBV6-5 to TRBJ2-7; D remains ambiguous. The V gene's germline CDR1 is MNHEY and CDR2 SVGAGI. This CDR3 is 16 amino acids long. Trimming pared 0 bases from V and 3 bases from J, leaving 15 bases between. CDR3 loop: CASSYSWGEGRYEQYF. CDR3 nucleotides: TGTGCCAGCAGTTACTCGTGGGGTGAAGGACGCTACGAGCAGTACTTC.

There are a few counts of this clone. The gene calls are TRBV9 and TRBJ1-1; D not certain. CDR1 is SGDLS, CDR2 YYNGEE, per germline. The CDR3 is made up of 14 amino acids. V was cut by 0 bases and J by 1 base, with 7 bases left in between. The CDR3 DNA reads TGTGCCAGCAGCGTAGGGGATCCGAACACTGAAGCTTTCTTT. It codes for CASSVGDPNTEAFF.

The chain uses TRBV28 and TRBJ2-7; D is unclear. Germline assignment: CDR1 MDHEN and CDR2 SYDVKM. The CDR3 has 14 amino acids. V gave up 6 bases and J gave up 1 base, with 13 bases separating them. CDR3 loop: CASREPSNSYEQYF. DNA of the CDR3: TGTGCCAGCAGGGAACCCTCGAATTCCTACGAGCAGTACTTC.

The chain has TRBV27 and TRBJ2-7, with 11 positions matching TRBD2. With V trimmed by 5 bases and J by 4 bases, 7 bases remained unmatched. This CDR3 is built from 15 residues. CDR1 MNHEY and CDR2 SMNVEV come from the germline V gene (reference sequence). DNA for the CDR3: TGTGCCAGCAGTACGACTAGCGGGATTTCGTACGAGCAGTACTTC. Encoded protein: CASSTTSGISYEQYF.